A single sample gave rise to the 30 T cell receptor beta chains below, sequenced in a study of a mutant IDH1 vaccine in newly diagnosed glioma. These TCRs' antigens remain unknown. Assay used: immunoSEQ multiplex PCR; TCRdb lists only in-frame clones, some missing. Among 25,000 to 40,000 clones, about 80% were seen once, and the ten largest hold approximately 15%. As for time point: week 35, safety follow-up. The study gave 300 ug of mutant IDH1 20-mer peptide per vaccine dose, with topical imiquimod. The sequenced sample was PBMCs, obtained from a glioma patient whose treatment included an IDH1 peptide vaccine. These receptor sequences come from a man aged 25-45 years with glioma.

The V call is TRBV7-9, the J call TRBJ1-4; TRBD1 aligns across 10 bases. The J segment lost 8 bases and the V segment lost 4 bases, leaving 7 bases of the junction unmatched. This CDR3 has 15 amino acids. CDR1 is SEHNR and CDR2 is FQNEAQ in the germline V gene (reference sequence). The CDR3, as DNA: TGTGCCAGCAGCTCGACAGGGGGCGCGGAAGAAAAACTGTTTTTT. Translated, it gives CASSSTGGAEEKLFF.

The chain recombines TRBV4-2 with TRBJ2-2, with TRBD2 matching 10 bases. V lost 2 bases to trimming and J lost 1 base; unmatched junction nucleotides: 4. The CDR3 has 17 residues. Germline V gene sequence: CDR1 LGHNA, CDR2 YNFKEQ. The DNA for the CDR3 is TGTGCCAGCAGCCAACCTGGGACTAGCGAGAACACCGGGGAGCTGTTTTTT. Residues: CASSQPGTSENTGELFF.

This chain links TRBV5-5 with TRBJ1-2, with 7 nucleotides matching TRBD1. The germline V gene has CDR1 SGHKS and CDR2 YYEKEE (reference sequence). The CDR3 runs to 15 residues. The V and J ends lost 3 bases and 0 bases, in that order; junction bases with no gene match: 5. In nucleotides, the CDR3 is TGTGCCAGCAGCTCCCAGGGGGTAACTAACTATGGCTACACCTTC. It yields the protein CASSSQGVTNYGYTF.

J is TRBJ2-1 and V is TRBV7-2, with D tentatively TRBD1 or TRBD2 (6 bases each). With 1 base removed from V and 2 bases from J, the gap between germline ends came to 15 bases. Germline lookup yields CDR1 SGHTA and CDR2 FQGNSA. The CDR3 runs to 17 residues. CDR3 DNA sequence: TGTGCCAGCAGCTTAGTAGGAGGGGGGCGGACCTACAATGAGCAGTTCTTC. The encoded protein is CASSLVGGGRTYNEQFF. The variable domain in full, completed from reference TRBV7-2 and TRBJ2-1, reads GAGVSQSPSNKVTEKGKDVELRCDPISGHTALYWYRQSLGQGLEFLIYFQGNSAPDKSGLPSDRFSAERTGGSVSTLTIQRTQQEDSAVYLCASSLVGGGRTYNEQFFGPGTRLTVL.

The V gene is TRBV7-2, the J gene TRBJ1-5; the D is unclear. This CDR3 region has 15 residues. The V and J ends lost 5 bases and 6 bases respectively, with 17 bases between them. Per the germline V gene, CDR1 is SGHTA and CDR2 is FQGNSA. The CDR3 loop reads CASSTLAGVAQPQHF. The CDR3 DNA sequence: TGTGCCAGCAGCACCCTGGCGGGTGTCGCTCAGCCCCAGCATTTT.

This sequence joins TRBV14 and TRBJ2-6; D gene uncertain. This CDR3 contains 18 residues. The germline gives CDR1 SGHDN, CDR2 FVKESK. V dropped 0 bases and J dropped 0 bases, with 12 bases sitting between them. The CDR3 loop reads CASSQDVGRYSGANVLTF. The CDR3, as DNA: TGTGCCAGCAGCCAAGATGTAGGGCGGTACTCTGGGGCCAACGTCCTGACTTTC.

This chain uses TRBV6-5 with TRBJ2-1; 8 bases match TRBD1. Trimming removed 6 bases from V and 7 bases from J; junction bases left unmatched: 11. CDR1 is MNHEY, CDR2 SVGAGI, per germline. The CDR3 sequence is 15 residues long. The CDR3 DNA is TGTGCCAGCAGCGCCGCGGGGACAGGTTTTAATGAGCAGTTCTTC. This codes for CASSAAGTGFNEQFF.

The table lists this clone with a few counts. The rearrangement links TRBV6-1 to TRBJ1-5, with 8 bases identical to TRBD1. The CDR3 consists of 16 residues. V dropped 4 bases and J dropped 1; count of bases not matched to a gene: 6. The germline gives CDR1 MNHNS, CDR2 SASEGT. The CDR3 protein is CASSADRGLSNQPQHF. The CDR3 nucleotides are TGTGCCAGCAGTGCCGACAGGGGTTTAAGCAATCAGCCCCAGCATTTT.

This clone occurred once. This chain links TRBV2 with TRBJ2-5; the D is unclear. Looked up from germline, CDR1 is SNHLY and CDR2 is FYNNEI. V gave up 5 bases and J gave up 1 base, with 11 bases separating them. This CDR3 spans 14 amino acids. The CDR3 nucleotides are TGTGCCAGCAGTCTCTCAGGATCCCAAGAGACCCAGTACTTC. It yields the protein CASSLSGSQETQYF.

The chain combines TRBV5-1 with TRBJ2-2; 14 nucleotides match TRBD2. The CDR3 totals 18 residues. Germline values: CDR1 SGHRS, CDR2 YFSETQ. The J segment lost 7 bases and the V segment lost 5 bases, leaving 13 bases of the junction unmatched. In DNA, the CDR3 is TGCGCCAGCAGACCACAGAAGACTAGCGGGAGGGCCCACGGGGAGCTGTTTTTT. As protein: CASRPQKTSGRAHGELFF.

The chain carries TRBV5-1 and TRBJ1-2; 8 bases agree with TRBD1. The germline CDR1 and CDR2 sequences are SGHRS and YFSETQ. Trimming took 4 bases from V and 7 from J; bases not matched to a gene: 12. The CDR3 consists of 15 residues. DNA for the CDR3: TGCGCCAGCAGCATAACCCCCTCGCAGGGGGCTGGCTACACCTTC. This translates into CASSITPSQGAGYTF. Variable domain in full (rest from reference TRBV5-1 and TRBJ1-2): KAGVTQTPRYLIKTRGQQVTLSCSPISGHRSVSWYQQTPGQGLQFLFEYFSETQRNKGNFPGRFSGRQFSNSRSEMNVSTLELGDSALYLCASSITPSQGAGYTFGSGTRLTVV.

The chain couples TRBV5-6 to TRBJ2-7; D is undetermined. V lost 0 bases to trimming and J lost 2 bases, with 9 bases between them. Germline V gene data show CDR1 as SGHDT and CDR2 as YYEEEE. The CDR3 loop spans 14 amino acids. CDR3 bases: TGTGCCAGCAGCTTGGCCCAGTCACCCTACGAGCAGTACTTC. Translating gives CASSLAQSPYEQYF.

CDR3 in DNA: TGTGCCGCCGGGACTAGCGCCCAAGAGACCCAGTACTTC. It specifies CAAGTSAQETQYF. The V gene is TRBV11-2, the J gene TRBJ2-5; 10 bases align to TRBD2. CDR3 length: 13 amino acids. Germline V gene lookup returns CDR1 SGHAT and CDR2 FQNNGV. With V trimmed by 11 bases and J by 1 base, 4 bases remained unmatched.

The rearrangement uses TRBV6-6 and TRBJ1-1; D uncertain. This CDR3 has 13 residues. V dropped 5 bases and J dropped 8 bases, with 15 bases sitting between them. Germline-derived CDR1 and CDR2 are MNHNY and SVGAGI (reference sequence). In DNA, the CDR3 is TGTGCCAGCAGTCCCCTGACCCTTACCGAAGCTTTCTTT. Translated, it gives CASSPLTLTEAFF.

The chain couples TRBV11-2 to TRBJ2-5; D is unresolved. With 1 base removed from V and 5 bases from J, the gap between germline ends came to 5 bases. The CDR3 length is 12 residues. Looked up from germline, CDR1 is SGHAT and CDR2 is FQNNGV. The CDR3 coding sequence is TGTGCCAGCAGCTTAGTAGGGGAGACCCAGTACTTC. Translation gives CASSLVGETQYF.

The V and J genes are TRBV5-4 and TRBJ2-7; a weak D match, TRBD2 (6 bases). This CDR3 region has 16 residues. Germline V gene sequence: CDR1 SGHNT, CDR2 YYREEE (reference sequence). Trimming removed 5 bases at V and 0 bases at J, with 18 bases between. For the CDR3, the DNA is TGTGCCAGCAGACGCAGCAGCGGGCTCAGCTCCTACGAGCAGTACTTC. Amino acids: CASRRSSGLSSYEQYF.

This clone was detected only a few times. The V gene is TRBV5-6, the J gene TRBJ1-1; D remains unclear. This CDR3 region has 13 residues. The germline V gene has CDR1 SGHDT and CDR2 YYEEEE. Deletions cut 0 bases from V and 5 bases from J, with 8 bases between. DNA of the CDR3: TGTGCCAGCAGCTTGGGTAGAGGGACTGAAGCTTTCTTT. Protein sequence: CASSLGRGTEAFF. Full variable domain (outside the CDR3, taken from reference TRBV5-6 and TRBJ1-1): DAGVTQSPTHLIKTRGQQVTLRCSPKSGHDTVSWYQQALGQGPQFIFQYYEEEERQRGNFPDRFSGHQFPNYSSELNVNALLLGDSALYLCASSLGRGTEAFFGQGTRLTVV.

The chain links TRBV7-9 to TRBJ2-7; D gene uncertain. Germline loops: CDR1 SEHNR, CDR2 FQNEAQ (reference sequence). Trimming removed 1 base from V and 5 bases from J, with 15 bases in between. The CDR3 runs to 15 residues. DNA for the CDR3: TGTGCCAGCAGCTTAGTGGGCAGGAGTCTCGACGAGCAGTACTTC. It specifies CASSLVGRSLDEQYF.

The rearrangement links TRBV19 to TRBJ2-2; no firm D call. This CDR3 region has 13 residues. Per germline, CDR1 LNHDA and CDR2 SQIVND (reference sequence). Deletions cut 5 bases from V and 2 bases from J, with 6 bases between. As DNA, the CDR3 is TGTGCCAGTAGTCCCTTAAACACCGGGGAGCTGTTTTTT. It specifies CASSPLNTGELFF.

The chain is built from TRBV5-1 and TRBJ2-1; D could derive from TRBD1 or TRBD2 (5 bases each). This CDR3 is built from 16 residues. CDR1 SGHRS and CDR2 YFSETQ come from the germline V gene. The ends were cut back, 6 bases at V and 0 bases at J, with 16 bases in the middle. The CDR3 is CASIEGGGSSYNEQFF. The CDR3 nucleotides read TGCGCCAGCATCGAAGGTGGGGGAAGCTCCTACAATGAGCAGTTCTTC.

The chain has TRBV7-2 and TRBJ1-3, with a possible D match to TRBD1 (6 bases). CDR3 length: 15 amino acids. V lost 0 bases and J 4 bases, leaving 10 bases between the germline ends. CDR1 SGHTA and CDR2 FQGNSA come from the germline V gene. The CDR3 here is CASSLAGAAGNTIYF. The CDR3 bases are TGTGCCAGCAGCTTAGCGGGGGCAGCCGGAAACACCATATATTTT.

The chain links TRBV5-1 to TRBJ2-3; D uncertain. Germline V gives CDR1 SGHRS, CDR2 YFSETQ. The V end lost 2 bases, the J end lost 0 bases, and 10 bases lay between the germline ends. This CDR3 region has 15 residues. The chain's CDR3 is CASSFGVTSTDTQYF. CDR3 nucleotides: TGCGCCAGCAGCTTTGGCGTGACTAGCACAGATACGCAGTATTTT.

The chain combines TRBV27 with TRBJ2-7; D unclear. Germline CDR1 reads MNHEY; CDR2 reads SMNVEV (reference sequence). The CDR3 consists of 14 residues. V lost 2 bases and J lost 3, with 11 bases in between. CDR3 region: CASSLRWASYEQYF. DNA for the CDR3: TGTGCCAGCAGTTTAAGGTGGGCCAGCTACGAGCAGTACTTC.

The chain uses TRBV19 and TRBJ2-1; D gene uncertain. Germline V gene lookup returns CDR1 LNHDA and CDR2 SQIVND (reference sequence). Trimming left V 1 base short and J 4 bases short, with 5 bases between. The CDR3 has 13 residues. The CDR3 loop is CASSIVAYNEQFF. DNA for the CDR3: TGTGCCAGTAGTATAGTTGCATACAATGAGCAGTTCTTC.

The chain recombines TRBV27 with TRBJ2-7; D may be TRBD1 (5 bases). Trimming removed 4 bases from V and 2 bases from J, with 12 bases in between. CDR1 MNHEY and CDR2 SMNVEV come from the germline V gene (reference sequence). This CDR3 has 14 amino acids. The CDR3 here is CASSSYSDTYEQYF. The CDR3 nucleotides are TGTGCCAGCAGTTCTTATTCGGACACCTACGAGCAGTACTTC.

This clone was recorded only once. This rearrangement joins TRBV5-1 to TRBJ2-2, with D possibly TRBD2 on 5 matching bases. V was trimmed by 4 bases and J by 1 base, leaving 14 bases between them. There are 16 residues in the CDR3. CDR1 and CDR2 (germline): SGHRS, YFSETQ. The CDR3 protein is CASSPVERRNTGELFF. CDR3 sequence (DNA): TGCGCCAGCAGCCCCGTCGAGCGGAGGAACACCGGGGAGCTGTTTTTT.

The CDR3 DNA sequence: TGCGCCAGCAGCAAGGATCCCTCTCCAGGAGGCTACACCTTC. Amino acid sequence: CASSKDPSPGGYTF. The V gene is TRBV5-1, the J gene TRBJ1-2; no definite D call. CDR3 length: 14 residues. Germline V lookup: CDR1 SGHRS, CDR2 YFSETQ. V was shortened by 4 bases and J by 8 bases, with 18 bases between the two germline ends.

This chain joins TRBV19 and TRBJ1-5; D is perhaps TRBD1 (6 bases). Germline assignment: CDR1 LNHDA and CDR2 SQIVND (reference sequence). The CDR3 extends over 14 amino acids. The V and J ends lost 4 bases and 4 bases respectively, with 11 bases between them. The CDR3 bases are TGTGCCAGTAGTAGCAGGGGACCGAATCAGCCCCAGCATTTT. This encodes CASSSRGPNQPQHF.

This chain joins TRBV6-6 and TRBJ1-5; perhaps TRBD1 as D (6 bases). The V end lost 6 bases, the J end lost 6 bases, and 9 bases lay between the germline ends. The germline gives CDR1 MNHNY, CDR2 SVGAGI (reference sequence). This CDR3 is built from 12 residues. The CDR3 coding sequence is TGTGCCAGCAGCCACAGGGTTCAGCCCCAGCATTTT. Translation gives CASSHRVQPQHF.

V gene TRBV10-3 combines with J gene TRBJ2-1; 8 nucleotides align to TRBD2. With 6 bases clipped from V and 7 bases from J, the junction kept 11 bases outside the gene matches. The CDR3 contains 15 residues. The V gene's germline CDR1 is ENHRY and CDR2 SYGVKD. The CDR3 loop is CAIRGSGGPRNEQFF. In DNA, the CDR3 is TGTGCCATCAGGGGCTCGGGAGGGCCTCGGAATGAGCAGTTCTTC.